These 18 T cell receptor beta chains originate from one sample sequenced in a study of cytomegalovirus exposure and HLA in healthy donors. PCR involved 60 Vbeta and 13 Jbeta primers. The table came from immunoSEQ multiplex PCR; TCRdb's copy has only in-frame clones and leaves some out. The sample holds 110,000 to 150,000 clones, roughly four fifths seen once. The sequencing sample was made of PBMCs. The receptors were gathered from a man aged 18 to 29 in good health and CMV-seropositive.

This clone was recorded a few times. CDR3 amino acids: CASSQTSGSPYEQYF. DNA of the CDR3: TGCGCCAGCAGCCAAACTAGCGGGAGCCCCTACGAGCAGTACTTC. The chain carries TRBV4-1 and TRBJ2-7, with TRBD2 matching over 11 bases. CDR3 length equals 15 residues. CDR1 MGHRA and CDR2 YSYEKL come from the germline V gene. The V and J ends lost 2 bases and 2 bases, in that order; junction bases with no gene match: 2.

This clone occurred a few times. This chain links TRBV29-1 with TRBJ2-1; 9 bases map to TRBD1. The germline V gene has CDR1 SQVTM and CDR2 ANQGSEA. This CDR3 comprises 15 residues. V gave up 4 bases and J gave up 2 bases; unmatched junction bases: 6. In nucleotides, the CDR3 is TGCAGCGTTGCTCCGACAGGGGGGGCCTACAATGAGCAGTTCTTC. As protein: CSVAPTGGAYNEQFF.

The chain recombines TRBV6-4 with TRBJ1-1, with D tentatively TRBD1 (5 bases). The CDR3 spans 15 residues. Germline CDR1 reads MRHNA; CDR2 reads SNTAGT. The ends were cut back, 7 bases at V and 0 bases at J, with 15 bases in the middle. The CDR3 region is CASKNQGEVNTEAFF. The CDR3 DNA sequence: TGTGCCAGCAAGAACCAAGGGGAGGTGAACACTGAAGCTTTCTTT.

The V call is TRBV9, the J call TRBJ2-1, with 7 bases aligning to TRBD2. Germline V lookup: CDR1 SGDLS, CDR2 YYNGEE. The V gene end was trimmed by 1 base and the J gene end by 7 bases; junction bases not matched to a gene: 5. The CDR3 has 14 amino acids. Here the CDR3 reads CASSVSTGGNEQFF. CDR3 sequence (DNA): TGTGCCAGCAGCGTATCAACGGGAGGAAATGAGCAGTTCTTC.

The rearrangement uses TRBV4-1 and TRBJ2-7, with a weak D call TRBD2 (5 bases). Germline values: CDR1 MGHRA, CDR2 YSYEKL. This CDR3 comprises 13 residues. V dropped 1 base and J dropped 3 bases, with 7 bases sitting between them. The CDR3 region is CASSQGAGYEQYF. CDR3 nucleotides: TGCGCCAGCAGCCAAGGGGCGGGCTACGAGCAGTACTTC.

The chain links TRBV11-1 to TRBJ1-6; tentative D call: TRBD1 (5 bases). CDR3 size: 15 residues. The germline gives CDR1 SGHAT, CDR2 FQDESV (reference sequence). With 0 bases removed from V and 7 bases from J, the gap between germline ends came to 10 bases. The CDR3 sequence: CASSLAGQQNSPLHF. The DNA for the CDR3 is TGTGCCAGCAGCTTAGCGGGGCAGCAGAATTCACCCCTCCACTTT.

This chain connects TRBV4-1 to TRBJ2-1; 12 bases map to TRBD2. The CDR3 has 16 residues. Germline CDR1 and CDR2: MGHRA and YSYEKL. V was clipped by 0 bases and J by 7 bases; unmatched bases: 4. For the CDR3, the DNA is TGCGCCAGCAGCCAAGACGAGACTAGCGGGAGAAATGAGCAGTTCTTC. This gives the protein CASSQDETSGRNEQFF.

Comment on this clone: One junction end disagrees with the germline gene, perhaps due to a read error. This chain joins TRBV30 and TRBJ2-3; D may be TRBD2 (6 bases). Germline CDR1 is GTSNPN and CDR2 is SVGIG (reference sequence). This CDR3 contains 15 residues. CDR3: CAWALPSASTGTQYF. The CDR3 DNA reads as TGTGCCTGGGCCCTGCCTAGCGCCTCCACAGGTACGCAGTATTTT.

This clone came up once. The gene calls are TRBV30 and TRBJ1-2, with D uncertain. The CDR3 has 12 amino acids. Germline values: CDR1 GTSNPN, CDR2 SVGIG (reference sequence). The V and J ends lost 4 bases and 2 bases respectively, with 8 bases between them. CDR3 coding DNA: TGTGCCTGGATGGCCGAAAACTATGGCTACACCTTC. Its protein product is CAWMAENYGYTF.

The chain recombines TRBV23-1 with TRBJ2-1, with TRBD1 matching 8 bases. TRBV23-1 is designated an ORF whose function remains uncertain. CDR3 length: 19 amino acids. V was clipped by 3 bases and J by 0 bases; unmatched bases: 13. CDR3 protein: CASSHPGTGSRSSYNEQFF. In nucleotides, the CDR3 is TGCGCCAGCAGTCATCCCGGGACAGGTTCCCGTAGCTCCTACAATGAGCAGTTCTTC.

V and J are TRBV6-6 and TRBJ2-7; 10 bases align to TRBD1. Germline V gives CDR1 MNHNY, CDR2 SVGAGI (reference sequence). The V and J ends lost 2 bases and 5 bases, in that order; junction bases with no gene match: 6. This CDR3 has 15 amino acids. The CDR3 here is CASSYVGTGADEQYF. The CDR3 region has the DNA TGTGCCAGCAGTTACGTTGGGACAGGGGCCGACGAGCAGTACTTC.

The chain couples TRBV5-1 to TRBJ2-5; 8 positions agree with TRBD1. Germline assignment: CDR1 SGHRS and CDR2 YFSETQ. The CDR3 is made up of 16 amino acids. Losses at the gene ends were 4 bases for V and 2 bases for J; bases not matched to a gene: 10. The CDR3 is CASSLGQGQFQETQYF. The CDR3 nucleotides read TGCGCCAGCAGCCTAGGACAGGGCCAGTTTCAAGAGACCCAGTACTTC.

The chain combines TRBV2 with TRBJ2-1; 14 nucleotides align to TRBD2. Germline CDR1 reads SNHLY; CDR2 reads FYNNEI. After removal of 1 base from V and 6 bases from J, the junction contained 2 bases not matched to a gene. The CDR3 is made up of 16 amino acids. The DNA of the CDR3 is TGTGCCAGCAGTGAAGATGGACTAGCGGGGGGCAATGAGCAGTTCTTC. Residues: CASSEDGLAGGNEQFF.

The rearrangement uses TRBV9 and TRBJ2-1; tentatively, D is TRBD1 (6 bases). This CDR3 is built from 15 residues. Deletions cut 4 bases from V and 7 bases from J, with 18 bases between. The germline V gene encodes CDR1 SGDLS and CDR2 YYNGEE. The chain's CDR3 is CASSPRAGVGNEQFF. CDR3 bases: TGTGCCAGCAGCCCCCGAGCAGGGGTTGGGAATGAGCAGTTCTTC.

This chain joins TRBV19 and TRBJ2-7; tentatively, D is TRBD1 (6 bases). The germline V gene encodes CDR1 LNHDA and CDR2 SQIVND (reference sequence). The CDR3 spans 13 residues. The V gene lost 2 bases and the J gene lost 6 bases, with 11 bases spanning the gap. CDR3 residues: CASSIRGTLEQYF. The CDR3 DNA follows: TGTGCCAGTAGTATAAGGGGGACACTCGAGCAGTACTTC.

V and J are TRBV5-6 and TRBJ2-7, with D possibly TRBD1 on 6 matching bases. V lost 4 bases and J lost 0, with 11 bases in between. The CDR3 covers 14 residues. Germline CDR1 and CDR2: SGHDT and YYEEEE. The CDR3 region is CASSGQIPSYEQYF. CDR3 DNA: TGTGCCAGCAGCGGACAGATACCCTCCTACGAGCAGTACTTC.

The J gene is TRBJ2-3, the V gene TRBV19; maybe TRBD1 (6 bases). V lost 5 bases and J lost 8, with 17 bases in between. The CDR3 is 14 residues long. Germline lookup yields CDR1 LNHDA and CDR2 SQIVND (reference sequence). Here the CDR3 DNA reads TGTGCCAGTAGTCAACCAGGGGACACGATTACGCAGTATTTT. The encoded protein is CASSQPGDTITQYF.

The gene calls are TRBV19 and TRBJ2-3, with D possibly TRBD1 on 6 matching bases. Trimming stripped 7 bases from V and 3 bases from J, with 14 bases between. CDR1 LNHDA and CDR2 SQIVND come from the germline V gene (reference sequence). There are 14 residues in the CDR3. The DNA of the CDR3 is TGTGCCAGTAACTCCCCAGGGGCAACAGATACGCAGTATTTT. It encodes CASNSPGATDTQYF.